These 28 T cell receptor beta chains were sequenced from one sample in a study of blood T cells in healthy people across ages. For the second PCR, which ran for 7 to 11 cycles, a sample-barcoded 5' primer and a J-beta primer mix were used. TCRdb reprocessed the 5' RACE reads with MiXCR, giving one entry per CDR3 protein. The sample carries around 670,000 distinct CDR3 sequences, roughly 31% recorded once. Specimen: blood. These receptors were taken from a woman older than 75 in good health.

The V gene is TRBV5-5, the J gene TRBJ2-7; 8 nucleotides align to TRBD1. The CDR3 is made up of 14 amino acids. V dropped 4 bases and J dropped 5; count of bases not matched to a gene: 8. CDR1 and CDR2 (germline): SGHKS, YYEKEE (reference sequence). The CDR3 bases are TGTGCCAGCAGCCCTGGACAGGGCGGCCACGAGCAGTACTTC. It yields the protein CASSPGQGGHEQYF.

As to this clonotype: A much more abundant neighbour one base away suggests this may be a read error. CDR3 coding DNA: TGTGCCAGTAGCCCTAGCGGCCAAGAGGCCCAGTACTTC. It encodes CASSPSGQEAQYF. The V and J genes are TRBV19 and TRBJ2-7; 7 bases align to TRBD2. Trimming removed 6 bases from V and 10 bases from J; junction bases left unmatched: 12. This CDR3 contains 13 residues. CDR1 is LNHDA, CDR2 SQIVND, per germline (reference sequence).

The CDR3 DNA reads TGCGCCAGCAGCGAGGACGGCAGCTCTGGAAACACCATATATTTT. Protein sequence: CASSEDGSSGNTIYF. The chain carries TRBV5-1 and TRBJ1-3; D not certain. Per germline, CDR1 SGHRS and CDR2 YFSETQ. The CDR3 has 15 amino acids. Trimming cost V 4 bases and J 0 bases, with 11 bases left between them.

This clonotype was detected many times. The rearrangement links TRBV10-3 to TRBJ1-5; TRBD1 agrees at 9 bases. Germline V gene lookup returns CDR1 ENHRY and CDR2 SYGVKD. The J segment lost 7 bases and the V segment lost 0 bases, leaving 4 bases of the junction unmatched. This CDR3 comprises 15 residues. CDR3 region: CAISESGTGWQPQHF. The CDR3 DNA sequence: TGTGCCATCAGTGAGTCCGGGACAGGGTGGCAGCCCCAGCATTTT.

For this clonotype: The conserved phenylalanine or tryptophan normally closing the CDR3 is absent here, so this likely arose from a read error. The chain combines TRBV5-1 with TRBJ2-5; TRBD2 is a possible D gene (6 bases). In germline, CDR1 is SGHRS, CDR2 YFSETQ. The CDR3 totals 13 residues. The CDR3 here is CACSLRETETQYI. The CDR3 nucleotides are TGCGCCTGCAGCTTGCGGGAAACGGAGACCCAGTACATC.

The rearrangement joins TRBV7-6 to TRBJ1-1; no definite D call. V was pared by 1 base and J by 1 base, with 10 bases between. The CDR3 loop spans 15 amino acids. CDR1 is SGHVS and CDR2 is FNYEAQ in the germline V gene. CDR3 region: CASSLVGEANTEAFF. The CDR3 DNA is TGTGCCAGCAGCTTAGTCGGGGAGGCGAACACTGAAGCTTTCTTT.

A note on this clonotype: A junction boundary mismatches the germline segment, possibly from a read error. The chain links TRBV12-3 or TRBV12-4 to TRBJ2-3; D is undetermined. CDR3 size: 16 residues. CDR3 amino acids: CASSSNGMMSTDAQYF. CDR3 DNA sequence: TGTGCCAGCAGTTCTAACGGTATGATGAGCACAGATGCGCAGTATTTT.

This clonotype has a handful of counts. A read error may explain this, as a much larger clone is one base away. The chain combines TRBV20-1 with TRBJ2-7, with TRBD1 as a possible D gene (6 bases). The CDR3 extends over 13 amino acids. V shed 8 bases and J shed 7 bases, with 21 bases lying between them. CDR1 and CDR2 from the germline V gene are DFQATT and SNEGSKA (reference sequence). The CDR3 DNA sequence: TGCAGTACCGAGGAGGACAGCTACAATGAGCAGTACTTC. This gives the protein CSTEEDSYNEQYF.

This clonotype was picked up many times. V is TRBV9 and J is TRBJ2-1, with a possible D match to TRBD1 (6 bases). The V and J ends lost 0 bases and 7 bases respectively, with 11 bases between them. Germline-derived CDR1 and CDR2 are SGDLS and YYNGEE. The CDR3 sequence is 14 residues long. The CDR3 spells CASSVVNRENEQFF. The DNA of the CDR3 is TGTGCCAGCAGCGTAGTTAACAGGGAGAATGAGCAGTTCTTC. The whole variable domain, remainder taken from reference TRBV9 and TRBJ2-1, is DSGVTQTPKHLITATGQRVTLRCSPRSGDLSVYWYQQSLDQGLQFLIQYYNGEERAKGNILERFSAQQFPDLHSELNLSSLELGDSALYFCASSVVNRENEQFFGPGTRLTVL.

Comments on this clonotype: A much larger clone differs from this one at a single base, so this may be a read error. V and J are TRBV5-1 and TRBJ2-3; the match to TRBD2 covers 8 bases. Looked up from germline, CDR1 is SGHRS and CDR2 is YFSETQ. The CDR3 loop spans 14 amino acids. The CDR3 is CASMLSGVADTQDF. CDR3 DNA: TGCGCCAGCATGCTTAGCGGGGTGGCAGATACGCAGGATTTT.

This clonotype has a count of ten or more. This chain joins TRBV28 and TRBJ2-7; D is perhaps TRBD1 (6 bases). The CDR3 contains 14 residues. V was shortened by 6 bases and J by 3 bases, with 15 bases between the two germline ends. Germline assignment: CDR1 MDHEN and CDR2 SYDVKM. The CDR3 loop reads CASSQVTGLYEQYF. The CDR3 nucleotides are TGTGCCAGCAGCCAGGTTACAGGGCTCTACGAGCAGTACTTC.

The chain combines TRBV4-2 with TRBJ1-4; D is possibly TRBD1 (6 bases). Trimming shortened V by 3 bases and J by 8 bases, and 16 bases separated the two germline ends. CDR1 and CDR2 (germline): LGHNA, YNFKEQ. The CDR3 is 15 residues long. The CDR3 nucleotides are TGTGCCAGCAGCCACCTCCGGGACACGTTAGAAAAACTGTTTTTT. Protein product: CASSHLRDTLEKLFF.

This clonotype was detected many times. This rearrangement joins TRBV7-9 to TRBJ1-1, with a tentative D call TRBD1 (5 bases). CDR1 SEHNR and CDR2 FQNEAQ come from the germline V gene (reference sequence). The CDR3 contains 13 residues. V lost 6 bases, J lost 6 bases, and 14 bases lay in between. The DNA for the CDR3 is TGTGCCAGCAGACCGGCGGGGGGACCTGAAGCTTTCTTT. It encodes CASRPAGGPEAFF.

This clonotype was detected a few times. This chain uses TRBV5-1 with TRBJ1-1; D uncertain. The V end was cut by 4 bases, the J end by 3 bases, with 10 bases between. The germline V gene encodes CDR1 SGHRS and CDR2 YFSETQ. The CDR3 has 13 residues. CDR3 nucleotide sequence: TGCGCCAGCAGCGCCTTATCGGACACTGAAGCTTTCTTT. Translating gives CASSALSDTEAFF.

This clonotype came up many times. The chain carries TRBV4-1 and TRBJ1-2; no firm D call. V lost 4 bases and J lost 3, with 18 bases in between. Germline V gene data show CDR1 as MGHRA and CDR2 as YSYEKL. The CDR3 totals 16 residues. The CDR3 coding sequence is TGCGCCAGCAGCCCTCAAGGAGCCCGGGCTGACTATGGCTACACCTTC. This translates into CASSPQGARADYGYTF.

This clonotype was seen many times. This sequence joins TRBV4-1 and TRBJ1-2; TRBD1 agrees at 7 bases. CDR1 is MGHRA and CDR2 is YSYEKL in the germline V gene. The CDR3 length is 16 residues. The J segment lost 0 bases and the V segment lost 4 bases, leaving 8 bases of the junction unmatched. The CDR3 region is CASSRLTGVPNYGYTF. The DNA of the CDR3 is TGCGCCAGCAGCCGCTTAACAGGGGTGCCTAACTATGGCTACACCTTC.

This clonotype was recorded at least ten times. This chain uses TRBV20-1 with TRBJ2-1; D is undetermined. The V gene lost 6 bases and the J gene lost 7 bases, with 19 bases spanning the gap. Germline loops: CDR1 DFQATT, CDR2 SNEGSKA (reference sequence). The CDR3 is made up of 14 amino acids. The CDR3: CSAPLFPLGNEQFF. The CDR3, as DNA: TGCAGTGCCCCCTTATTCCCCTTGGGGAATGAGCAGTTCTTC.

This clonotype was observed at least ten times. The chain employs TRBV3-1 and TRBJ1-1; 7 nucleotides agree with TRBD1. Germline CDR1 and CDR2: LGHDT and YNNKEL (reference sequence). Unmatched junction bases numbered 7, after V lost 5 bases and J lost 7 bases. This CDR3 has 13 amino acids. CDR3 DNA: TGTGCCAGCAGCTCACAGGGGTTGGTTGAAGCTTTCTTT. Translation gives CASSSQGLVEAFF.

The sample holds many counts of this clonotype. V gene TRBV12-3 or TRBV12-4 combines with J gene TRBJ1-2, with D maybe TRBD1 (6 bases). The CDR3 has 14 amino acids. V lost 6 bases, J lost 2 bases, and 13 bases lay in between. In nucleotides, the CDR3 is TGTGCCAGCAGCCGCCGGGACACCAACTATGGCTACACCTTC. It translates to CASSRRDTNYGYTF.

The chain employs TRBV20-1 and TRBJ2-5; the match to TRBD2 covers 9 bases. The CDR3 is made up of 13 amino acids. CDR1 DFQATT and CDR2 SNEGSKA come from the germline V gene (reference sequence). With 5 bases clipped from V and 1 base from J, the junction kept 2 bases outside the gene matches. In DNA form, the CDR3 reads TGCAGTGCTTCGACTAGCGGCCAAGAGACCCAGTACTTC. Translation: CSASTSGQETQYF.

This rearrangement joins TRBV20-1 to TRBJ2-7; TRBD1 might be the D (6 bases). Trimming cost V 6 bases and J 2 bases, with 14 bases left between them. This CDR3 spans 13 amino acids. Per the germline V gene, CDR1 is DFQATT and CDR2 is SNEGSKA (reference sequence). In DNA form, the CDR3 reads TGCAGTGCCGGGGAGTACAGGGCCTACGAGCAGTACTTC. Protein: CSAGEYRAYEQYF.

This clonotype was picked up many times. The CDR3 reads CSARDLDRGSYNEQFF. In nucleotides, the CDR3 is TGCAGTGCTAGAGACCTGGACAGGGGGTCCTACAATGAGCAGTTCTTC. J is TRBJ2-1 and V is TRBV20-1, with 10 bases that match TRBD1. Losses at the gene ends were 0 bases for V and 1 base for J; bases not matched to a gene: 3. The CDR3 has 16 amino acids. Germline lookup yields CDR1 DFQATT and CDR2 SNEGSKA (reference sequence).

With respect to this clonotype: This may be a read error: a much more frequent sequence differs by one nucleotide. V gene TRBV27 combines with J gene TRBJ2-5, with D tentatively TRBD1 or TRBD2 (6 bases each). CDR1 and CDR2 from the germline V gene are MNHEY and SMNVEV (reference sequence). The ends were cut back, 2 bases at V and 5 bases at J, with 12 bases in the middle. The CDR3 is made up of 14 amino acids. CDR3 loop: CASSLKGGKETQYF. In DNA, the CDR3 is TGTGCCAGCAGTTTAAAAGGGGGGAAGGAGACCCAGTACTTC.

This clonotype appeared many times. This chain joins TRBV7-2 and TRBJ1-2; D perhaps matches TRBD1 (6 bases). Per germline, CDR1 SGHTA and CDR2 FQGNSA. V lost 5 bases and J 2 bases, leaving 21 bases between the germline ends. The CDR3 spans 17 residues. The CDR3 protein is CASSPVSGVGGNYGYTF. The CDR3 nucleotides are TGTGCCAGCAGCCCCGTCTCGGGGGTAGGGGGAAACTATGGCTACACCTTC.

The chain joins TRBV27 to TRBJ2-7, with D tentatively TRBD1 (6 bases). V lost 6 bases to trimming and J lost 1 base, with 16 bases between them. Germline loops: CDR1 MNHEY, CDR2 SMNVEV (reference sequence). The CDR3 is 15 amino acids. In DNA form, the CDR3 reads TGTGCCAGCAGCCTGGACAGAGGAAAGTCCTACGAGCAGTACTTC. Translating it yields CASSLDRGKSYEQYF.

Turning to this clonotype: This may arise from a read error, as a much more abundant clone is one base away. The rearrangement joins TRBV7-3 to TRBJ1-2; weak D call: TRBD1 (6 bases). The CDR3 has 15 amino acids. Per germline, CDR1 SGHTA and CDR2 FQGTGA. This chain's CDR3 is CASSRRPGHDYGCTF. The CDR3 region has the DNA TGTGCCAGCAGCCGTCGTCCGGGACACGACTATGGCTGCACCTTC. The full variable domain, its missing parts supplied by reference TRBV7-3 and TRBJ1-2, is GAGVSQTPSNKVTEKGKYVELRCDPISGHTALYWYRQSLGQGPEFLIYFQGTGAADDSGLPNDRFFAVRPEGSVSTLKIQRTERGDSAVYLCASSRRPGHDYGCTFGSGTRLTVV.

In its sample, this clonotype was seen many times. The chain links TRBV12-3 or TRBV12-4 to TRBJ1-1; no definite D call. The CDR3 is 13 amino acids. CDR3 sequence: CATKNLQDTEAFF. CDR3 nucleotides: TGTGCTACAAAAAACCTCCAGGACACTGAAGCTTTCTTT.

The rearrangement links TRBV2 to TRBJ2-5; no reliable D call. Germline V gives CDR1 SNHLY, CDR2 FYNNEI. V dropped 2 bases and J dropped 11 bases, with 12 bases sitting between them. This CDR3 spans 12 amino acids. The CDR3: CASSEKIGGQYF. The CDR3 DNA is TGTGCCAGCAGTGAAAAGATTGGCGGACAGTACTTC. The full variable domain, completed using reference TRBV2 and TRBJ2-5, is EPEVTQTPSHQVTQMGQEVILRCVPISNHLYFYWYRQILGQKVEFLVSFYNNEISEKSEIFDDQFSVERPDGSNFTLKIRSTKLEDSAMYFCASSEKIGGQYFGPGTRLLVL.